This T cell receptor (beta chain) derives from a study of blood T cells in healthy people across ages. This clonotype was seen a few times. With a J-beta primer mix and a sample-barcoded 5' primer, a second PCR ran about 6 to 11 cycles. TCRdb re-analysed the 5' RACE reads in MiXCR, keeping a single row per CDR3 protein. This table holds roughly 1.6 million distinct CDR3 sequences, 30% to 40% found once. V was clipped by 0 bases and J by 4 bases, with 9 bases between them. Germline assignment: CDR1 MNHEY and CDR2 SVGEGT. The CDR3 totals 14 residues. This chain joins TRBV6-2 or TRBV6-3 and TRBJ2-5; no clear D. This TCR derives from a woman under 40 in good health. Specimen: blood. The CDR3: CASSYSGMRETQYF. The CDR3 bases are TGTGCCAGCAGTTACTCAGGGATGAGAGAGACCCAGTACTTC.